The text below deals with one T cell receptor (beta chain). Its target is not known. This entry is derived from a study of T cells after posttransplantation cyclophosphamide. Study results and limitations: Donor-recipient repertoire similarity was low at 1-2 months, rising over year one. Recipient CMV seropositivity and CMV reactivation strongly tracked TRB clonality.

Assay used: immunoSEQ multiplex PCR; TCRdb lists only in-frame clones, some missing. Of about 420 clones listed, around nine tenths were seen once; the top ten hold about 16%. With 1 base removed from V and 1 base from J, the gap between germline ends came to 14 bases. Looked up from germline, CDR1 is SEHNR and CDR2 is FQNEAQ (reference sequence). This CDR3 has 16 amino acids. The rearrangement joins TRBV7-9 to TRBJ2-7, with D perhaps matching TRBD2 (6 bases). The sample comprised CD8+ T cells sorted from bone marrow. This TCR came from a man aged 50-60 years. The chain's CDR3 is CASSLVGGMWSYEQYF. In nucleotides, the CDR3 is TGTGCCAGCAGCTTAGTCGGCGGGATGTGGTCCTACGAGCAGTACTTC.